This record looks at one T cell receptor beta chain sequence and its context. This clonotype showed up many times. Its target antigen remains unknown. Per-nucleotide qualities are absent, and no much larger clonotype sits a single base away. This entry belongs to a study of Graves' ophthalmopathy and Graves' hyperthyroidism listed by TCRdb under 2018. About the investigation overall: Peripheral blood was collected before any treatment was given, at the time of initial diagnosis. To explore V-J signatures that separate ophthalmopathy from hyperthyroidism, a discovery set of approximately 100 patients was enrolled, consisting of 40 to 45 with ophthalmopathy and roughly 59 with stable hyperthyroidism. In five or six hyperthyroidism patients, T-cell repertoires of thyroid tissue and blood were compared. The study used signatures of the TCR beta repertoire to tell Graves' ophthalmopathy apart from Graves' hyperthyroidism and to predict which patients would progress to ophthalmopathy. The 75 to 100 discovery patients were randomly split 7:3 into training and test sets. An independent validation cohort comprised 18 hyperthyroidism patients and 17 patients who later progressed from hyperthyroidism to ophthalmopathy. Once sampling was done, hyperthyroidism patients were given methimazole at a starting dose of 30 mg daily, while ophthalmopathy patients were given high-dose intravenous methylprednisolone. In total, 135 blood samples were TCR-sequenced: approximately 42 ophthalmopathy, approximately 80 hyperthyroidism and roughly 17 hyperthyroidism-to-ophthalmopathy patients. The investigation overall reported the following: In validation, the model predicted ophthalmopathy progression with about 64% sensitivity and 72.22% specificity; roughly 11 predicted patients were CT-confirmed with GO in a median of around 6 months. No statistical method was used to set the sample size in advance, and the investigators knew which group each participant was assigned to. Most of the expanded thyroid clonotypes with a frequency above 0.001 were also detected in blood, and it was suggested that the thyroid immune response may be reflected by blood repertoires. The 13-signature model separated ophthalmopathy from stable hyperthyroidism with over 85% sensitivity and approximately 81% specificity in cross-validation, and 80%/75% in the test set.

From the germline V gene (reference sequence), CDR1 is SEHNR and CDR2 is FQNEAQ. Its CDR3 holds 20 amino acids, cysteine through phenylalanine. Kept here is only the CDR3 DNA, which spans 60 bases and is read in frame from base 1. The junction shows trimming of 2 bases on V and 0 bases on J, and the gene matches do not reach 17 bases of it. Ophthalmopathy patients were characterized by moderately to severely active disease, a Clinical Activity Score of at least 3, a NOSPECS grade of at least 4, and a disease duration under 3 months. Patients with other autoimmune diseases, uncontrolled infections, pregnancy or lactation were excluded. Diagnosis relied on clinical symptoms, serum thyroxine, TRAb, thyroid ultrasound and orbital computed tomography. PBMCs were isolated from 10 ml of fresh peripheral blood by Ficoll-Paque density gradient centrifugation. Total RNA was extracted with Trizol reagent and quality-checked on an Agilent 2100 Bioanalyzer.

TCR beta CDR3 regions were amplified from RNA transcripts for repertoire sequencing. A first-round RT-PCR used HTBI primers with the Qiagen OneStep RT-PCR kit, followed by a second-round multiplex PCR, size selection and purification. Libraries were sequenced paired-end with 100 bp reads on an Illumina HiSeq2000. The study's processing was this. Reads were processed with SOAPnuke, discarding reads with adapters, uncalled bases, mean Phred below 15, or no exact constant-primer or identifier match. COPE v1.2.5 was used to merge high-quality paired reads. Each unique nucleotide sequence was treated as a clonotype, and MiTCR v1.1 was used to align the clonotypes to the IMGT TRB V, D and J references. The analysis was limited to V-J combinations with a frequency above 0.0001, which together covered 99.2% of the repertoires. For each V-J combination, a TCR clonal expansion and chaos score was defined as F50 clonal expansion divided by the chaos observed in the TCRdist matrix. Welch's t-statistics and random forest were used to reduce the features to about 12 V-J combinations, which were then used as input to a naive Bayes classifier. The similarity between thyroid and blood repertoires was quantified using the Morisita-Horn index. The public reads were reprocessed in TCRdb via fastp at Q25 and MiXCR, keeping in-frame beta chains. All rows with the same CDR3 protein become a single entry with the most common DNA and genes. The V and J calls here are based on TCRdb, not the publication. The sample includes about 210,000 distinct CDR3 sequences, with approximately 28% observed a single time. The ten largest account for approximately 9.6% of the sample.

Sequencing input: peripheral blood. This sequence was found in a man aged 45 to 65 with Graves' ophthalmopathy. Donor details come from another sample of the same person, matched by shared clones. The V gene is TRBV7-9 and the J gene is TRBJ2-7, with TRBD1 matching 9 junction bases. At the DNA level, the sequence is TGTGCCAGCAGCTTATTACGGGACAGGGATTTCGTGTACAGCTCCTACGAGCAGTACTTC. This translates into CASSLLRDRDFVYSSYEQYF.